The clone carrying this TCR beta chain was observed at least ten times. Its antigen is not known. The germline gene is not matched at one end of the junction; a read error may be the cause. Naive CD8 sequencing libraries were generated from about 21,000 to 970,000 sorted cells, with 10%, 30% or 50% RNA as input. Naive CD8 T cells, phenotype CD8+CD4-CCR7+CD45RA+, were sorted. This sample is drawn from a study of molecular identifiers for immune sequencing clone quantification. Overall study context: Replicates partitioned RNA from roughly 21,000 or 96,000 naive CD8 cells into five parts, sequencing four. Findings of the study overall: The share of molecules held by clones above 20 RNA copies was over 98% in effector cells and under 1% in naive cells.

From the PCR reads, TCRdb called clonotypes with MiXCR, one entry per CDR3 protein. The sample holds over 600,000 distinct CDR3 sequences, just under 20% seen once. From germline, CDR1 is PRHDT and CDR2 FYEKMQ (reference sequence). The CDR3 is 14 residues long. The sequenced material came from naive CD8+ T cells from blood, with Jurkat cell RNA spiked in. Noted subset: FACS-sorted CD8+CD4-CCR7+CD45RA+ naive T cells. This sequence was found in a human donor in good health. Some libraries in this study had Jurkat cell RNA spiked in. The chain carries TRBV13 and TRBJ2-2; D may match TRBD1 or TRBD2 (5 bases each). The CDR3 loop is CASSLGRNTGELFF. CDR3 nucleotides: TGCGCCAGCAGCTTGGGACGAAACACCGGGGAGCTGTTTTTT.